The 31 T cell receptor beta chains in this list originate from one sample, sequenced in a study of beta chain features in type 1 diabetes (dated by TCRdb to between 2017 and 2018). Study-wide conclusions, independent of this receptor: Type 1 diabetes patients showed a moderate but significant shortening of TCRB CDR3 length in all four CD4+ subsets.

Which antigens these TCRs recognize remains unknown. Receptor libraries were prepared by the immunoSEQ multiplex PCR assay. The entire amount of isolated RNA was reverse transcribed using the High Capacity cDNA Reverse Transcription Kit, so the sequenced TCRB transcripts were expressed ones. TCRdb took this table from immuneACCESS and kept in-frame rearrangements with V and J called. Such tables lack part of the clones; where checked against another copy, unresolved V genes explain under half of the gap, and the rest is unexplained. This sample lists over 300,000 clones; around 8.5% were detected once. In total, the top ten clones hold about 1% of the sample. Specimen: central memory CD4+ T cells from blood. Source of these receptors: a man between 25 and 39 years old with type 1 diabetes.

This chain joins TRBV19 and TRBJ1-1, with unresolved D. The length of the CDR3 is 13 residues. Looked up from germline, CDR1 is LNHDA and CDR2 is SQIVND (reference sequence). Trimming pared 6 bases from V and 6 bases from J, leaving 14 bases between. DNA for the CDR3: TGTGCCAGTAGGAGAAGGGAGGCGGCTGAAGCTTTCTTT. This codes for CASRRREAAEAFF.

CDR3 protein: CASSYGDSIREETQYF. The CDR3 nucleotides are TGTGCCAGCAGTTACGGGGACAGCATTAGGGAAGAGACCCAGTACTTC. The rearrangement joins TRBV6-6 to TRBJ2-5; 7 bases align to TRBD1. The CDR3 totals 16 residues. CDR1 is MNHNY and CDR2 is SVGAGI in the germline V gene (reference sequence). J was trimmed by 3 bases and V by 2 bases; bases with no gene match: 9.

The rearrangement uses TRBV5-4 and TRBJ2-3, with D uncertain. V was trimmed by 0 bases and J by 4 bases, leaving 9 bases between them. CDR1 and CDR2 (germline): SGHNT, YYREEE (reference sequence). This CDR3 is built from 14 residues. CDR3 sequence: CASSLVQVADTQYF. The CDR3 DNA reads TGTGCCAGCAGCTTGGTCCAGGTTGCAGATACGCAGTATTTT.

The chain recombines TRBV30 with TRBJ1-4; D is undetermined. The length of the CDR3 is 13 residues. Germline CDR1 is GTSNPN and CDR2 is SVGIG (reference sequence). V lost 3 bases and J lost 4, with 9 bases in between. The CDR3 here is CAWSYGVNEKLFF. In DNA form, the CDR3 reads TGTGCCTGGAGCTACGGGGTTAATGAAAAACTGTTTTTT.

This clone was counted between two and nine times. The chain combines TRBV6-5 with TRBJ1-3; no definite D call. The CDR3 contains 14 residues. CDR1 is MNHEY and CDR2 is SVGAGI in the germline V gene. Trimming shortened V by 5 bases and J by 0 bases, and 8 bases separated the two germline ends. CDR3 loop: CASSRTVSGNTIYF. The CDR3 bases are TGTGCCAGCAGTAGGACGGTCTCTGGAAACACCATATATTTT.

V usage is TRBV7-2 and J usage is TRBJ2-3; D may be TRBD2 (6 bases). This CDR3 is 15 amino acids long. In germline, CDR1 is SGHTA, CDR2 FQGNSA. V lost 3 bases and J 6 bases, leaving 16 bases between the germline ends. In DNA form, the CDR3 reads TGTGCCAGCAGCTTCGTTGTTGGCGGGGTGGATACGCAGTATTTT. Translated, it gives CASSFVVGGVDTQYF.

The chain uses TRBV4-3 and TRBJ2-2; 8 nucleotides align to TRBD2. CDR1 LGHNA and CDR2 YSLEER come from the germline V gene. The CDR3 contains 16 residues. V gave up 3 bases and J gave up 3 bases; unmatched junction bases: 6. CDR3 loop: CASSHPGTRDTGELFF. For the CDR3, the DNA is TGCGCCAGCAGCCACCCCGGGACTAGAGACACCGGGGAGCTGTTTTTT.

The CDR3 loop is CASSAGRDTEAFF. In DNA form, the CDR3 reads TGTGCCAGCAGCGCCGGACGGGACACTGAAGCTTTCTTT. This chain joins TRBV9 and TRBJ1-1; D is unresolved. The CDR3 has 13 residues. Per the germline V gene, CDR1 is SGDLS and CDR2 is YYNGEE. Deletions cut 3 bases from V and 3 bases from J, with 9 bases between. The full variable domain, with the rest looked up from reference TRBV9 and TRBJ1-1, is DSGVTQTPKHLITATGQRVTLRCSPRSGDLSVYWYQQSLDQGLQFLIQYYNGEERAKGNILERFSAQQFPDLHSELNLSSLELGDSALYFCASSAGRDTEAFFGQGTRLTVV.

The chain carries TRBV30 and TRBJ1-5; D call uncertain. V was pared by 2 bases and J by 7 bases, with 9 bases between. This CDR3 contains 12 residues. Germline CDR1 and CDR2: GTSNPN and SVGIG (reference sequence). CDR3 region: CAWSFGGQPQHF. CDR3 nucleotide sequence: TGTGCCTGGAGTTTTGGCGGCCAGCCCCAGCATTTT. Looking up the rest from reference TRBV30 and TRBJ1-5 gives the full variable domain: SQTIHQWPATLVQPVGSPLSLECTVEGTSNPNLYWYRQAAGRGLQLLFYSVGIGQISSEVPQNLSASRPQDRQFILSSKKLLLSDSGFYLCAWSFGGQPQHFGDGTRLSIL.

This clone turned up a few times. V gene TRBV18 combines with J gene TRBJ2-5; 7 bases agree with TRBD1. The CDR3 contains 13 residues. Germline V lookup: CDR1 KGHSH, CDR2 LQKENI. V lost 6 bases and J lost 5; bases outside the gene matches: 6. The CDR3 nucleotides read TGTGCCAGCTCCTCCCAAGGGGGCGAGACCCAGTACTTC. Residues: CASSSQGGETQYF.

The chain joins TRBV28 to TRBJ2-4, with D perhaps given as TRBD1 or TRBD2 (6 bases each). The CDR3 is 17 amino acids. V gave up 5 bases and J gave up 3 bases, with 20 bases separating them. Looked up from germline, CDR1 is MDHEN and CDR2 is SYDVKM. Here the CDR3 DNA reads TGTGCCAGCAGTCCGGGGGCGATTGTAGGAAACAAAAACATTCAGTACTTC. Translation gives CASSPGAIVGNKNIQYF.

This clone was counted ten times or more. The gene calls are TRBV7-2 and TRBJ2-3, with 7 bases that match TRBD2. CDR3 length: 16 residues. The V gene's germline CDR1 is SGHTA and CDR2 FQGNSA. The ends lost 3 bases at V and 0 bases at J; junction bases unmatched: 6. This CDR3 reads CASSLGPGLSTDTQYF. CDR3 coding DNA: TGTGCCAGCAGCTTGGGGCCGGGACTAAGCACAGATACGCAGTATTTT.

The chain is built from TRBV11-2 and TRBJ1-2; unclear D gene. V shed 1 base and J shed 7 bases, with 4 bases lying between them. Germline CDR1 and CDR2: SGHAT and FQNNGV. The CDR3 is 11 residues long. This chain's CDR3 is CASSLGSGYTF. DNA for the CDR3: TGTGCCAGCAGCTTAGGAAGTGGCTACACCTTC. The entire variable domain, with the rest obtained from reference TRBV11-2 and TRBJ1-2, is as follows: EAGVAQSPRYKIIEKRQSVAFWCNPISGHATLYWYQQILGQGPKLLIQFQNNGVVDDSQLPKDRFSAERLKGVDSTLKIQPAKLEDSAVYLCASSLGSGYTFGSGTRLTVV.

The chain's CDR3 is CASRRGQETQYF. The DNA of the CDR3 is TGTGCCAGCAGGCGGGGGCAAGAGACCCAGTACTTC. The chain is built from TRBV6-6 and TRBJ2-5, with 7 bases fitting TRBD2. Germline V lookup: CDR1 MNHNY, CDR2 SVGAGI (reference sequence). The CDR3 spans 12 residues. V shed 6 bases, J shed 2 bases, and the junction held 0 bases outside the gene matches.

This clone was observed a handful of times. V gene TRBV27 combines with J gene TRBJ2-6; no reliable D call. CDR3 size: 17 residues. The germline gives CDR1 MNHEY, CDR2 SMNVEV (reference sequence). V was trimmed by 5 bases and J by 0 bases, leaving 14 bases between them. CDR3 residues: CASSRAAQASGANVLTF. CDR3 DNA: TGTGCCAGCAGTCGGGCGGCGCAGGCCTCTGGGGCCAACGTCCTGACTTTC. Combining the CDR3 with reference TRBV27 and TRBJ2-6 gives the whole variable domain EAQVTQNPRYLITVTGKKLTVTCSQNMNHEYMSWYRQDPGLGLRQIYYSMNVEVTDKGDVPEGYKVSRKEKRNFPLILESPSPNQTSLYFCASSRAAQASGANVLTFGAGSRLTVL.

The chain couples TRBV5-1 to TRBJ1-1; weak D call: TRBD1 (5 bases). V was pared by 2 bases and J by 5 bases, with 7 bases between. Per germline, CDR1 SGHRS and CDR2 YFSETQ. The CDR3 is made up of 12 amino acids. CDR3 residues: CASSLRQTEAFF. Here the CDR3 DNA reads TGCGCCAGCAGCTTACGACAGACTGAAGCTTTCTTT.

This sequence joins TRBV7-2 and TRBJ1-6; D ambiguous. The CDR3 has 13 amino acids. Germline-derived CDR1 and CDR2 are SGHTA and FQGNSA. Trimming shortened V by 1 base and J by 10 bases, and 8 bases separated the two germline ends. The CDR3 region has the DNA TGTGCCAGCAGCTTAGGGTCACGCTCACCCCTCCACTTT. This encodes CASSLGSRSPLHF.

This clone has only a few counts. This CDR3 reads CASSDRTGIYSTDTQYF. The DNA of the CDR3 is TGTGCCAGCAGTGATAGGACAGGGATTTATAGCACAGATACGCAGTATTTT. The chain couples TRBV2 to TRBJ2-3; 8 bases match TRBD1. This CDR3 comprises 17 residues. Germline V lookup: CDR1 SNHLY, CDR2 FYNNEI. Trimming removed 3 bases from V and 0 bases from J; junction bases left unmatched: 8.

This clone was detected a few times. V usage is TRBV7-2 and J usage is TRBJ2-6; D not certain. Trimming left V 0 bases short and J 2 bases short, with 5 bases between. The CDR3 is 15 residues long. Per germline, CDR1 SGHTA and CDR2 FQGNSA. The CDR3 DNA follows: TGTGCCAGCAGCTTAGCCTTTACTGGGGCCAACGTCCTGACTTTC. Protein: CASSLAFTGANVLTF. The variable domain in full, completed from reference TRBV7-2 and TRBJ2-6, reads GAGVSQSPSNKVTEKGKDVELRCDPISGHTALYWYRQSLGQGLEFLIYFQGNSAPDKSGLPSDRFSAERTGGSVSTLTIQRTQQEDSAVYLCASSLAFTGANVLTFGAGSRLTVL.

V is TRBV9 and J is TRBJ2-3; weak D call: TRBD2 (6 bases). Germline V lookup: CDR1 SGDLS, CDR2 YYNGEE. The CDR3 covers 14 residues. Trimming took 1 base from V and 4 from J, leaving 10 bases between them. The CDR3 region is CASSVLGLSDTQYF. Written as DNA, the CDR3 is TGTGCCAGCAGCGTACTGGGACTTTCAGATACGCAGTATTTT. Supplemented by reference TRBV9 and TRBJ2-3, the full variable domain reads DSGVTQTPKHLITATGQRVTLRCSPRSGDLSVYWYQQSLDQGLQFLIQYYNGEERAKGNILERFSAQQFPDLHSELNLSSLELGDSALYFCASSVLGLSDTQYFGPGTRLTVL.

The chain links TRBV5-4 to TRBJ2-5; 10 bases fit TRBD2. V lost 0 bases to trimming and J lost 5 bases; unmatched junction nucleotides: 7. The CDR3 has 16 residues. Germline assignment: CDR1 SGHNT and CDR2 YYREEE (reference sequence). CDR3 sequence: CASSLAERGGWETQYF. CDR3 DNA sequence: TGTGCCAGCAGCTTGGCCGAGCGGGGGGGCTGGGAGACCCAGTACTTC.

The chain employs TRBV28 and TRBJ1-5; perhaps TRBD1 as D (5 bases). The V gene's germline CDR1 is MDHEN and CDR2 SYDVKM. Trimming removed 6 bases from V and 2 bases from J, with 11 bases in between. The CDR3 consists of 14 residues. In nucleotides, the CDR3 is TGTGCCAGCAGCAAGCTACAGGGCAATCAGCCCCAGCATTTT. It specifies CASSKLQGNQPQHF.

This clone has more than one count but fewer than ten. The V and J genes are TRBV6-6 and TRBJ1-2, with D perhaps TRBD1 (5 bases). V was shortened by 0 bases and J by 12 bases, with 14 bases between the two germline ends. Per the germline V gene, CDR1 is MNHNY and CDR2 is SVGAGI (reference sequence). The CDR3 spans 13 residues. CDR3 residues: CASSYSSGRLDTF. In DNA, the CDR3 is TGTGCCAGCAGTTACTCGTCAGGGAGGTTGGACACCTTC.

The V gene is TRBV5-4, the J gene TRBJ2-2; D is undetermined. Per the germline V gene, CDR1 is SGHNT and CDR2 is YYREEE (reference sequence). Deletions cut 5 bases from V and 2 bases from J, with 10 bases between. The CDR3 covers 14 residues. The CDR3 nucleotides read TGTGCCAGCAGACAGATCCCAAACACCGGGGAGCTGTTTTTT. Amino acids: CASRQIPNTGELFF.

V gene TRBV30 combines with J gene TRBJ2-5, with D possibly TRBD1 on 5 matching bases. Germline CDR1 reads GTSNPN; CDR2 reads SVGIG (reference sequence). The CDR3 is 14 amino acids. The V and J ends lost 3 bases and 2 bases respectively, with 13 bases between them. CDR3 region: CAWRPPHRQETQYF. The CDR3 DNA reads as TGTGCCTGGAGACCCCCCCACAGGCAAGAGACCCAGTACTTC.

The gene calls are TRBV27 and TRBJ2-6, with TRBD1 identical over 7 bases. V dropped 1 base and J dropped 2; count of bases not matched to a gene: 11. The CDR3 totals 19 residues. Germline CDR1 reads MNHEY; CDR2 reads SMNVEV (reference sequence). The CDR3 nucleotides are TGTGCCAGCAGTTTATTTCCACAAAAAGGGGGCGCTGGGGCCAACGTCCTGACTTTC. Translating it yields CASSLFPQKGGAGANVLTF.

The gene calls are TRBV10-3 and TRBJ2-3, with TRBD2 identical over 10 bases. CDR1 and CDR2 (germline): ENHRY, SYGVKD. Trimming cost V 10 bases and J 6 bases; bases outside gene matches: 10. This CDR3 has 14 amino acids. This chain's CDR3 is CATRGSGGRDTQYF. The CDR3, as DNA: TGTGCCACCCGGGGTAGCGGGGGGCGGGATACGCAGTATTTT.

This clone was detected only a few times. J is TRBJ2-4 and V is TRBV6-5; weak D call: TRBD1 (6 bases). Germline CDR1 reads MNHEY; CDR2 reads SVGAGI. The CDR3 spans 14 residues. V gave up 3 bases and J gave up 8 bases, with 14 bases separating them. DNA for the CDR3: TGTGCCAGCAGTTATGGCCAGGCAGGGGACATTCAGTACTTC. Translating gives CASSYGQAGDIQYF.

V is TRBV7-8 and J is TRBJ2-7; D is unresolved. This CDR3 comprises 12 residues. Germline CDR1 is SGHVS and CDR2 is FQNEAQ. Between the trimmed V and J ends, which lost 2 bases and 4 bases, there was a span of 6 bases. The CDR3 region is CASSLSSYEQYF. The CDR3 nucleotides read TGTGCCAGCAGCTTATCCAGTTACGAGCAGTACTTC.

This clone was detected only a few times. Other DNA sequences within the sample encode an identical CDR3. This chain connects TRBV7-9 to TRBJ1-1; D is ambiguous. This CDR3 region has 13 residues. Germline values: CDR1 SEHNR, CDR2 FQNEAQ (reference sequence). Trimming took 2 bases from V and 1 from J, leaving 5 bases between them. As DNA, the CDR3 is TGTGCCAGCAGCTTAAATGGGAACACTGAAGCTTTCTTT. Translating gives CASSLNGNTEAFF.

V is TRBV7-2 and J is TRBJ2-7; D tentatively fits TRBD1 or TRBD2 (6 bases each). This CDR3 region has 13 residues. The germline V gene has CDR1 SGHTA and CDR2 FQGNSA. The V end was cut by 5 bases, the J end by 4 bases, with 12 bases between. The CDR3 DNA follows: TGTGCCAGCAGCCCTCGGGGGCAATACGAGCAGTACTTC. Amino acid sequence: CASSPRGQYEQYF.